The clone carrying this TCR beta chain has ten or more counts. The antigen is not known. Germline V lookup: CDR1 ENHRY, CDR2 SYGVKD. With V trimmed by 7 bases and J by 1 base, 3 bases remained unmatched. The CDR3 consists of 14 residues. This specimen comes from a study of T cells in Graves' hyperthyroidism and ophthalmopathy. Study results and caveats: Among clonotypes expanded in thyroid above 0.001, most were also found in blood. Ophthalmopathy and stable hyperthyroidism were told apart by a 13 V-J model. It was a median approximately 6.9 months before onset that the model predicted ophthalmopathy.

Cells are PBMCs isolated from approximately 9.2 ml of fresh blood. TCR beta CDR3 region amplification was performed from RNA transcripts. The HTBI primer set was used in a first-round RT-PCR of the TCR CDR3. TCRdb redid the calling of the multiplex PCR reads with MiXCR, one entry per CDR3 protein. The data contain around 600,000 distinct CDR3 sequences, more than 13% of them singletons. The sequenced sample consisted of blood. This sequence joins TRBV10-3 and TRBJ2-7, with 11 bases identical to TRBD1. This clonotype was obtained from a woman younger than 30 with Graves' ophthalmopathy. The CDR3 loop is CAIKGTGGSYEQYF. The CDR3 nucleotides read TGTGCCATCAAGGGGACAGGGGGTTCCTACGAGCAGTACTTC.